Sequencing of this T cell receptor beta chain was carried out in a study of CD8 T cells in Susac syndrome. Trimming cost V 6 bases and J 4 bases, with 12 bases left between them. CDR3 length: 13 amino acids. An amount of RNA that ranged from about 0.45 to 1 ug was reverse transcribed with random hexamers. Each CDR3 protein gets one entry after TCRdb re-called the immunoSEQ multiplex PCR reads with MiXCR. The data hold about 130,000 distinct CDR3 sequences, with around 86% observed a single time. This sequence joins TRBV23-1 and TRBJ1-1; D is uncertain. TRBV23-1 is designated an ORF whose function remains uncertain. Sequencing was performed on CD8+ T cells from PBMCs. The source is a human donor with multiple sclerosis. For the CDR3, the DNA is TGCGCCAGCAGCCGCGGACTTGGCACTGAAGCTTTCTTT. This gives the protein CASSRGLGTEAFF.